This T cell receptor (beta chain) appears in the sequencing data of a study of shared clonotypes between healthy human individuals. Data came from immunoSEQ multiplex PCR; TCRdb stores just in-frame clones and leaves some out. Of about 2.5 million clones in the sample, about nine tenths were seen once. CDR1 and CDR2 (germline): MDHEN, SYDVKM. The CDR3 extends over 16 amino acids. The V gene end was trimmed by 4 bases and the J gene end by 3 bases; junction bases not matched to a gene: 9. The sample was naive CD4+ T cells from PBMCs. As to subset: CD45RA+ positively selected. This TCR derives from a young man in good health. Some clones in this sample may be carry-over from other donors' samples. V gene TRBV28 combines with J gene TRBJ2-1; 7 bases are a match to TRBD1. For the CDR3, the DNA is TGTGCCAGCAGTTATCAACCGGGACAGAACTACAATGAGCAGTTCTTC. It specifies CASSYQPGQNYNEQFF.